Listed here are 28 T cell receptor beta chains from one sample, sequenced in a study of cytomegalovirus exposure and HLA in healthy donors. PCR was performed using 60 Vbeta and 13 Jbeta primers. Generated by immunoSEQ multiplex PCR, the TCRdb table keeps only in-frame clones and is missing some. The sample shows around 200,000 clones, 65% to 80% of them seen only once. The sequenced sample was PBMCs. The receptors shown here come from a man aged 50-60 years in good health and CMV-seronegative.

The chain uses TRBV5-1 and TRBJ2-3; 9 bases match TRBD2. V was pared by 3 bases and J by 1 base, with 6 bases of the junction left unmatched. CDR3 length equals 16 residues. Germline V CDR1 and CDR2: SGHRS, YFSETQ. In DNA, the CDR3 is TGCGCCAGCAGCTATCTGACTAGCGGACGCACAGATACGCAGTATTTT. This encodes CASSYLTSGRTDTQYF.

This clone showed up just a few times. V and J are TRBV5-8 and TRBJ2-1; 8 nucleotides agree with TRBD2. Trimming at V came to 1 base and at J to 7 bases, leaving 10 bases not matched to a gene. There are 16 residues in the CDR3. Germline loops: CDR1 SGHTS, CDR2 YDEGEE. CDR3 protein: CASSLWVAGFGNEQFF. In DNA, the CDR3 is TGTGCCAGCAGCTTGTGGGTAGCGGGATTTGGTAATGAGCAGTTCTTC. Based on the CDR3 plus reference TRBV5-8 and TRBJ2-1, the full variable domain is EAGVTQSPTHLIKTRGQQATLRCSPISGHTSVYWYQQALGLGLQFLLWYDEGEERNRGNFPPRFSGRQFPNYSSELNVNALELEDSALYLCASSLWVAGFGNEQFFGPGTRLTVL.

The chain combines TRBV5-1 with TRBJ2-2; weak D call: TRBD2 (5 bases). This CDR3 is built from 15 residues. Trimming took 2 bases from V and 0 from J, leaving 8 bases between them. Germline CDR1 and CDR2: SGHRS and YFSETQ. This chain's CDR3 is CASSFSGTNTGELFF. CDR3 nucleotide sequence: TGCGCCAGCAGCTTTTCGGGGACGAACACCGGGGAGCTGTTTTTT.

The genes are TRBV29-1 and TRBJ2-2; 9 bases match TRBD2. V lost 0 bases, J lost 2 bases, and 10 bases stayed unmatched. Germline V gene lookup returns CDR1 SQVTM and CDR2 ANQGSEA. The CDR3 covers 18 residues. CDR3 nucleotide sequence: TGCAGCGTTGAAGATCGGCTAGCGGGATTACCTAACACCGGGGAGCTGTTTTTT. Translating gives CSVEDRLAGLPNTGELFF.

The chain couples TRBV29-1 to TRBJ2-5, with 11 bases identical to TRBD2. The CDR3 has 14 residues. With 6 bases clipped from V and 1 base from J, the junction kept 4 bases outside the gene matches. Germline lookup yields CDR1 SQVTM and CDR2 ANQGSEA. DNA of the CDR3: TGCAGCGTCGCCGGGACTAGCGGCCAAGAGACCCAGTACTTC. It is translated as CSVAGTSGQETQYF.

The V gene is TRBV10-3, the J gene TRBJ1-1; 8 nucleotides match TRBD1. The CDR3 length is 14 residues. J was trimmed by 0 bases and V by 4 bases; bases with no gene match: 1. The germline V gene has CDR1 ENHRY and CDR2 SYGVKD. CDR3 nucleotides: TGTGCCATCAGTGGACAGGGGCTGAACACTGAAGCTTTCTTT. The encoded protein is CAISGQGLNTEAFF.

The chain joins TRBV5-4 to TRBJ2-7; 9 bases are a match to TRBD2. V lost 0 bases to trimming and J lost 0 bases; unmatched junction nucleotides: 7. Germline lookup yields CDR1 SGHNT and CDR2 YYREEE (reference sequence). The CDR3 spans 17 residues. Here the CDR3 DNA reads TGTGCCAGCAGCTTGGGGCTGACTAGCGGTCTCTCCTACGAGCAGTACTTC. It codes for CASSLGLTSGLSYEQYF. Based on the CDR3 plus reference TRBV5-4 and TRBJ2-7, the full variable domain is ETGVTQSPTHLIKTRGQQVTLRCSSQSGHNTVSWYQQALGQGPQFIFQYYREEENGRGNFPPRFSGLQFPNYSSELNVNALELDDSALYLCASSLGLTSGLSYEQYFGPGTRLTVT.

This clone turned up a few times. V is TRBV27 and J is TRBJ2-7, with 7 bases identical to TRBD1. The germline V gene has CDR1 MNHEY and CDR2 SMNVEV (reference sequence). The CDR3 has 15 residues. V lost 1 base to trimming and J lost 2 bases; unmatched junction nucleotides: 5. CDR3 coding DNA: TGTGCCAGCAGTTTATTAGGGGGCATCACCTACGAGCAGTACTTC. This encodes CASSLLGGITYEQYF.

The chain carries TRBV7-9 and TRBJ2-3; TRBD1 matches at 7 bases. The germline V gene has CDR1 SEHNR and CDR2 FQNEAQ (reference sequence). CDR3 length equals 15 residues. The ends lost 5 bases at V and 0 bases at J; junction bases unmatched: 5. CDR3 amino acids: CASSARDSSTDTQYF. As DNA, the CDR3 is TGTGCCAGCAGCGCCCGGGACAGTAGCACAGATACGCAGTATTTT.

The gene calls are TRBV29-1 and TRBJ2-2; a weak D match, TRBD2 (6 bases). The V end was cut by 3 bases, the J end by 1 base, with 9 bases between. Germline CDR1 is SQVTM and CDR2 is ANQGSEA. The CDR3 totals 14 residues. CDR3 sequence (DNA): TGCAGCGTTGATGAAGCGGGGAACACCGGGGAGCTGTTTTTT. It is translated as CSVDEAGNTGELFF.

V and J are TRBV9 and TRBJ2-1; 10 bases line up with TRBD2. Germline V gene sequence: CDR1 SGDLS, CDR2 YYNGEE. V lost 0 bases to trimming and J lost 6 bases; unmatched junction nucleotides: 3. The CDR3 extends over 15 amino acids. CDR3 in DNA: TGTGCCAGCAGCGTAGAGGGACTAGCGTTCAATGAGCAGTTCTTC. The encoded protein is CASSVEGLAFNEQFF.

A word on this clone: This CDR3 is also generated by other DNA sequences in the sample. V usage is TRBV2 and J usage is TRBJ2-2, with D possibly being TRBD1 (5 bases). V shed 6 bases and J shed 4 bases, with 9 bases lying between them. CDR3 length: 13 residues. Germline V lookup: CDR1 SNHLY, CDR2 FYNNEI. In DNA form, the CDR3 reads TGTGCCAGCAGCGGACAAGGCACCGGGGAGCTGTTTTTT. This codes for CASSGQGTGELFF.

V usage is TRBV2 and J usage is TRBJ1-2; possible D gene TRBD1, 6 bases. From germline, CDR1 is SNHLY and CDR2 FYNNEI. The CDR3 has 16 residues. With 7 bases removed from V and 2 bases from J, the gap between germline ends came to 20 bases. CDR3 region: CASTGAGRGGNYGYTF. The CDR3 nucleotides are TGTGCCAGCACTGGGGCGGGGAGGGGGGGGAACTATGGCTACACCTTC.

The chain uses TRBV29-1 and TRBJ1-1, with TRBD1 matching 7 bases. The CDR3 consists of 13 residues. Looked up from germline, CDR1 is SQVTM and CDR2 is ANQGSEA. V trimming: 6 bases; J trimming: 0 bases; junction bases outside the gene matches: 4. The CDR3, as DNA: TGCAGCGTGACAGGGACGTTGAACACTGAAGCTTTCTTT. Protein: CSVTGTLNTEAFF.

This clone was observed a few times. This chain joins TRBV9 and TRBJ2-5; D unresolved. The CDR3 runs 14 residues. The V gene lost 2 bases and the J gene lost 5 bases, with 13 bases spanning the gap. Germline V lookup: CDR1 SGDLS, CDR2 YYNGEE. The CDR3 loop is CASSVLGVSETQYF. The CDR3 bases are TGTGCCAGCAGCGTCTTAGGAGTTTCTGAGACCCAGTACTTC.

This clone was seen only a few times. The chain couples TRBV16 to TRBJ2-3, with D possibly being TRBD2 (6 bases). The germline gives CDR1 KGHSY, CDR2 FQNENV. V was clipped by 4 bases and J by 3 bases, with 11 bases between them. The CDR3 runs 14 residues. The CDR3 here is CASSPTGLTDTQYF. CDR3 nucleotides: TGTGCCAGCAGCCCCACTGGACTAACAGATACGCAGTATTTT.

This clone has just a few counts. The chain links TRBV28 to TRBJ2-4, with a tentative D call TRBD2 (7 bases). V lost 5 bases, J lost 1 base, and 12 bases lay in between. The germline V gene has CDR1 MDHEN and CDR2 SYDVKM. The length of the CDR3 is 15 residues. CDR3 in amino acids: CASSKGGLAKNIQYF. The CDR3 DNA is TGTGCCAGCAGTAAGGGGGGGCTGGCCAAAAACATTCAGTACTTC.

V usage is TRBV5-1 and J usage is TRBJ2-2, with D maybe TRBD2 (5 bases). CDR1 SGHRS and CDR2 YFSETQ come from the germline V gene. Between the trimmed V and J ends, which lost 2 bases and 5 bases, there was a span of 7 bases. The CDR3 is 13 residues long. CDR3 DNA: TGCGCCAGCAGCTTTCGAGGGACCGGGGAGCTGTTTTTT. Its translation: CASSFRGTGELFF.

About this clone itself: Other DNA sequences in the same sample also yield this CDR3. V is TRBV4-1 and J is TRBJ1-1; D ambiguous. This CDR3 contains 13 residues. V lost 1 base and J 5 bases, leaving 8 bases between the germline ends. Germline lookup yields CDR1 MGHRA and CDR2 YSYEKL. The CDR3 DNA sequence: TGCGCCAGCAGCCAAGGAGGGCGGACTGAAGCTTTCTTT. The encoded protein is CASSQGGRTEAFF.

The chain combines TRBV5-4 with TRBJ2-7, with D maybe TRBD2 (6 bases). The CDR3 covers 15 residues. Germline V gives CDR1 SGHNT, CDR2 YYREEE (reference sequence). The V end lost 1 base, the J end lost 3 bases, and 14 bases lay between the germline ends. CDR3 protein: CASSLKRERGYEQYF. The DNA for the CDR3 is TGTGCCAGCAGCTTGAAACGGGAGAGGGGCTACGAGCAGTACTTC.

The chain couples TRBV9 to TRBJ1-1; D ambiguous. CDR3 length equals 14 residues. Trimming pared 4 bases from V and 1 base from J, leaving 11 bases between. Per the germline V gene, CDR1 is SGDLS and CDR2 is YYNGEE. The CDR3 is CASSPGVENTEAFF. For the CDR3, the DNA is TGTGCCAGCAGCCCGGGTGTGGAGAACACTGAAGCTTTCTTT.

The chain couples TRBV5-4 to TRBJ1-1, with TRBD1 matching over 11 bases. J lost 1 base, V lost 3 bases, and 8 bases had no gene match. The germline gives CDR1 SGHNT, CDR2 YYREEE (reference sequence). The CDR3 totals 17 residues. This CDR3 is CASSWGRDRGRNTEAFF. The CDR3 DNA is TGTGCCAGCAGCTGGGGGCGGGACAGGGGGAGGAACACTGAAGCTTTCTTT.

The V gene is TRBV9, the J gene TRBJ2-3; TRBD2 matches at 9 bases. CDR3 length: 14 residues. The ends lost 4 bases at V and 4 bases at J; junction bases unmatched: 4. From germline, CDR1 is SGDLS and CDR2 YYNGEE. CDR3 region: CASSSQREADTQYF. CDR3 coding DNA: TGTGCCAGCAGCTCACAGCGGGAGGCAGATACGCAGTATTTT.

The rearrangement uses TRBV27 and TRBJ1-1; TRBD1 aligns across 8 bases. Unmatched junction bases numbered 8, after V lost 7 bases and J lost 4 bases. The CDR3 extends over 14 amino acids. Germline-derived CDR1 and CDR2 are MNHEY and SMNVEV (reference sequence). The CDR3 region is CASIKGDRITEAFF. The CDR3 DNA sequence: TGTGCCAGCATAAAAGGGGACAGGATCACTGAAGCTTTCTTT.

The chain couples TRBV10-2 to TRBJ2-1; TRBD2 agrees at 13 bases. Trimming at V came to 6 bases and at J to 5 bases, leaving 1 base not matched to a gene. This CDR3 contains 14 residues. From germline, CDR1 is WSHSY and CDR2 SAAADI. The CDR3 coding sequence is TGCGCCAGCAGCGGGACTAGCGGGAACAATGAGCAGTTCTTC. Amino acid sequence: CASSGTSGNNEQFF.

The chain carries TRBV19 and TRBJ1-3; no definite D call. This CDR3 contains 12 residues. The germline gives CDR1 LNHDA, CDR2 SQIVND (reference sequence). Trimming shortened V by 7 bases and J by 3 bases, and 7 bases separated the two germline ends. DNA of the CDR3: TGTGCCAGTATAGAGTTTGGAAACACCATATATTTT. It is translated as CASIEFGNTIYF. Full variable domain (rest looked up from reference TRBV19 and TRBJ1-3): DGGITQSPKYLFRKEGQNVTLSCEQNLNHDAMYWYRQDPGQGLRLIYYSQIVNDFQKGDIAEGYSVSREKKESFPLTVTSAQKNPTAFYLCASIEFGNTIYFGEGSWLTVV.

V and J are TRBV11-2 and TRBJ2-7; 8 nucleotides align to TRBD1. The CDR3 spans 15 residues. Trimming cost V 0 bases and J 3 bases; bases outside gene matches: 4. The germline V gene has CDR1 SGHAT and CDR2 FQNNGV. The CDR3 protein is CASSLEPGGFYEQYF. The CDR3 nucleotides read TGTGCCAGCAGCTTAGAACCAGGGGGCTTCTACGAGCAGTACTTC. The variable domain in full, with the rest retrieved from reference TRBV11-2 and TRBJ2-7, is EAGVAQSPRYKIIEKRQSVAFWCNPISGHATLYWYQQILGQGPKLLIQFQNNGVVDDSQLPKDRFSAERLKGVDSTLKIQPAKLEDSAVYLCASSLEPGGFYEQYFGPGTRLTVT.

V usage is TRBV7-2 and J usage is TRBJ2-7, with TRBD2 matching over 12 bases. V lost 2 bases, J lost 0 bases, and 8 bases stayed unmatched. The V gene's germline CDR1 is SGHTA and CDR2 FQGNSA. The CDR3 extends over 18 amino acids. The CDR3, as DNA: TGTGCCAGCAGCTTACCTAGCGGGAGGGCGGCGTTCTCCTACGAGCAGTACTTC. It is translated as CASSLPSGRAAFSYEQYF.